The clone carrying this T cell receptor (beta chain) has just a few counts. Antigen: not known. Taking about 20-31 mg of unsorted bulk tissue, the authors co-extracted RNA and DNA. Resection treated the patients' primary liver carcinoma. Each tumor was sampled at four poles and its centre. These data come from a study of tumor-infiltrating lymphocytes in primary liver carcinoma. Study conclusions and caveats: It was observed that only about 7.5-25% of the top clones appeared in every one of the five tumor regions.

From roughly 470 ng total RNA, TCR beta cDNA was generated with a primer in the constant region. ARM-PCR, slightly modified, supplied the TCR beta libraries through three nested multiplex PCR rounds. TCRdb re-analysed the multiplex PCR reads in MiXCR, keeping a single row per CDR3 protein. The sample includes 100,000 to 150,000 distinct CDR3 sequences, 60% to 80% seen only once; the top ten take around 8.2%. Source material: liver tumor tissue from sampling region 3. Subset indicated: tumor region T3, left-lateral pole. The clonotype originates from an older woman with primary liver carcinoma and hepatitis B virus infection.

DNA of the CDR3: TGTGCCAGCAGGTCTGACAAGTCCTCTTGGGGGGCCAACGTCCTGACTTTC. Its translation: CASRSDKSSWGANVLTF. V gene TRBV28 combines with J gene TRBJ2-6; no firm D call. Per the germline V gene, CDR1 is MDHEN and CDR2 is SYDVKM. The length of the CDR3 is 17 residues. V shed 6 bases and J shed 4 bases, with 19 bases lying between them. Combining the CDR3 with reference TRBV28 and TRBJ2-6 gives the whole variable domain DVKVTQSSRYLVKRTGEKVFLECVQDMDHENMFWYRQDPGLGLRLIYFSYDVKMKEKGDIPEGYSVSREKKERFSLILESASTNQTSMYLCASRSDKSSWGANVLTFGAGSRLTVL.